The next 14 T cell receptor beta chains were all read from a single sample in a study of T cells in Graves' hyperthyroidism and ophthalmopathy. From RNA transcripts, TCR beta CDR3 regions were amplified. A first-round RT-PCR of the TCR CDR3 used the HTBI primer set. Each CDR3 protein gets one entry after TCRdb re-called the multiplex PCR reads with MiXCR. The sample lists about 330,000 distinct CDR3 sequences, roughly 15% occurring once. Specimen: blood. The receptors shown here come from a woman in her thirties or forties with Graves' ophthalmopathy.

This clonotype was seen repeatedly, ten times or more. The DNA of the CDR3 is TGTGCCAGCAGTGCCTTCAGGGGGGGCCAAGAGACCCAGTACTTC. Its protein is CASSAFRGGQETQYF. The chain joins TRBV28 to TRBJ2-5; D may match TRBD1 or TRBD2 (7 bases each). The CDR3 covers 15 residues. V was shortened by 5 bases and J by 1 base, with 14 bases between the two germline ends. Germline loops: CDR1 MDHEN, CDR2 SYDVKM.

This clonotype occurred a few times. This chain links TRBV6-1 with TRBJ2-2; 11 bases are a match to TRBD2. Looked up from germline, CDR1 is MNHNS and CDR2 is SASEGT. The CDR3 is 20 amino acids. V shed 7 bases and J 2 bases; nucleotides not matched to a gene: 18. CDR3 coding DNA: TGTGCCAGCATTGGGCTAGCGGGAGGCCCACCAACCCTTAACACCGGGGAGCTGTTTTTT. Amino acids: CASIGLAGGPPTLNTGELFF.

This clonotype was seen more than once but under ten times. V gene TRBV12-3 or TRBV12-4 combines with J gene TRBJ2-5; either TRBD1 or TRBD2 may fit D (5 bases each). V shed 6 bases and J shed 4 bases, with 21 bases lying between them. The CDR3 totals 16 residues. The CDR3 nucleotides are TGTGCCAGCAGCCCTGTTCGGGGCTTGCCCGGAGAGACCCAGTACTTC. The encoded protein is CASSPVRGLPGETQYF.

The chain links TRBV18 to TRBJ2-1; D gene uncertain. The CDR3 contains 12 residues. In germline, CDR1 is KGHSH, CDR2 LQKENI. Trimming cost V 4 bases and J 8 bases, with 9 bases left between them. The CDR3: CASSLDVDEQFF. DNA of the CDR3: TGTGCCAGCTCACTAGACGTAGATGAGCAGTTCTTC.

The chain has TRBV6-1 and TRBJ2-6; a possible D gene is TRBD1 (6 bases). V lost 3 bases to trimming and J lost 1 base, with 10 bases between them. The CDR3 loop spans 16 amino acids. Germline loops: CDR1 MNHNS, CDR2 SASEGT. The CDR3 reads CASSDGRGSGANVLTF. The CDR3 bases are TGTGCCAGCAGTGATGGAAGGGGGTCTGGGGCCAACGTCCTGACTTTC.

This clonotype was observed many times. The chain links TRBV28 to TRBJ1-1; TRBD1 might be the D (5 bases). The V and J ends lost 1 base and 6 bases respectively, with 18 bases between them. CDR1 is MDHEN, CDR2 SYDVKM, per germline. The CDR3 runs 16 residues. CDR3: CASSLYRQGRSAEAFF. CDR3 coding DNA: TGTGCCAGCAGTTTATACCGCCAGGGACGGAGTGCTGAAGCTTTCTTT.

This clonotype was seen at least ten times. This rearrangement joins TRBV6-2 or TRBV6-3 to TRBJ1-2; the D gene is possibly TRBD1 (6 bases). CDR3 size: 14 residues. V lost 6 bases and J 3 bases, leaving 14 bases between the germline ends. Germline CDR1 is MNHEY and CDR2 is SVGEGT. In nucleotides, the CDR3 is TGTGCCAGCAGAAGACAGGACAGCTACTATGGCTACACCTTC. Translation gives CASRRQDSYYGYTF.

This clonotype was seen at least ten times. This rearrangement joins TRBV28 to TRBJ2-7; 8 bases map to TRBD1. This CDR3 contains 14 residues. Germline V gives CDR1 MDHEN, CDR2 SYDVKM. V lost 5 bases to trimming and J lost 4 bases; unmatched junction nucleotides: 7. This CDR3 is CASSERQGWYEQYF. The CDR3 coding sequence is TGTGCCAGCAGTGAAAGACAGGGGTGGTACGAGCAGTACTTC.

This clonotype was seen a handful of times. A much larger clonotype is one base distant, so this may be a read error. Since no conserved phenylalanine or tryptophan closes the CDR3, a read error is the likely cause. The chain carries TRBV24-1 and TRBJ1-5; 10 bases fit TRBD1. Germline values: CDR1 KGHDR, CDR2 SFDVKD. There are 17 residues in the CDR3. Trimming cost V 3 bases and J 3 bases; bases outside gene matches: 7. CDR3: CATSDTRQGAYNQPQHS. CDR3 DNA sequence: TGTGCCACCAGTGATACCAGACAGGGGGCTTACAATCAGCCCCAGCATTCT.

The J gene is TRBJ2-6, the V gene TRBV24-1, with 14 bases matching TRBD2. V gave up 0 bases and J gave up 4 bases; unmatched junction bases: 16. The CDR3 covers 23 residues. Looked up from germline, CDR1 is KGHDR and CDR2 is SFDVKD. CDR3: CATSDLLPRLAGGPSDGANVLTF. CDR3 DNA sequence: TGTGCCACCAGTGATTTGCTTCCAAGACTAGCGGGAGGGCCTAGTGACGGGGCCAACGTCCTGACTTTC.

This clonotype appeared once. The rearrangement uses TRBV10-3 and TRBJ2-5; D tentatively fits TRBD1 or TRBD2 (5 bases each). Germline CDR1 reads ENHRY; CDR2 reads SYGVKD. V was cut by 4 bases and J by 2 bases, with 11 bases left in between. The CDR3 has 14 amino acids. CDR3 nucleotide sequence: TGTGCCATCAGTGGTGGGACGGGACAAGAGACCCAGTACTTC. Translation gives CAISGGTGQETQYF.

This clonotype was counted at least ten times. The chain's CDR3 is CASSPQAAPSTDTQYF. CDR3 DNA: TGTGCCAGCAGTCCCCAGGCAGCGCCTAGCACAGATACGCAGTATTTT. This rearrangement joins TRBV28 to TRBJ2-3; D call uncertain. The V gene's germline CDR1 is MDHEN and CDR2 SYDVKM. Trimming removed 5 bases from V and 0 bases from J, with 15 bases in between. This CDR3 region has 16 residues.

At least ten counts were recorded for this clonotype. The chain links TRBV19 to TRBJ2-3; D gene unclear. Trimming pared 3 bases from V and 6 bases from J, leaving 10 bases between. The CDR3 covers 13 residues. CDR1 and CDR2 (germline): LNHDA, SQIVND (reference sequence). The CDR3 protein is CASSISRLDTQYF. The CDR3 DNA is TGTGCCAGTAGTATTAGCCGCCTGGATACGCAGTATTTT. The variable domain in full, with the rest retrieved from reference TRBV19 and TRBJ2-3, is DGGITQSPKYLFRKEGQNVTLSCEQNLNHDAMYWYRQDPGQGLRLIYYSQIVNDFQKGDIAEGYSVSREKKESFPLTVTSAQKNPTAFYLCASSISRLDTQYFGPGTRLTVL.

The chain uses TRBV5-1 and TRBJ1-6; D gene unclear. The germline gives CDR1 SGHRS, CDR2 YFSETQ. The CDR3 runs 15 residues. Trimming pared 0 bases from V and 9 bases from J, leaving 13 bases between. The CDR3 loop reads CASSLGGEYGSPLHF. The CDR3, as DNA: TGCGCCAGCAGCTTGGGCGGGGAATACGGTTCACCCCTCCACTTT.